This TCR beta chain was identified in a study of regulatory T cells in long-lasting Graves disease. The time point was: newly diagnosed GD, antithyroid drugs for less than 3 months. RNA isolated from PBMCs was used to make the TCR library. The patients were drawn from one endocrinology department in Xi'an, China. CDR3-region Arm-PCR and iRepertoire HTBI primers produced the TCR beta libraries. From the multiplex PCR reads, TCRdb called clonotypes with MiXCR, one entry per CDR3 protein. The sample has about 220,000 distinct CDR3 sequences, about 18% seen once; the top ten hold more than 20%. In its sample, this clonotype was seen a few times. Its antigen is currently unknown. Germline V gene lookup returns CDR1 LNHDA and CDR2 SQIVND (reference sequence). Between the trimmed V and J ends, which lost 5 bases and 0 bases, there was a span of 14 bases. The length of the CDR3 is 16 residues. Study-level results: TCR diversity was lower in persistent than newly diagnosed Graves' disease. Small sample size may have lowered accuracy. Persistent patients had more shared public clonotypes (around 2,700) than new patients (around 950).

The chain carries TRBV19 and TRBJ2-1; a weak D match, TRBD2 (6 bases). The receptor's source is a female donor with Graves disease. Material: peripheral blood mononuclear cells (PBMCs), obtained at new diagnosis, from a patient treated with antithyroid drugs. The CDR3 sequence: CASSPVVGSSYNEQFF. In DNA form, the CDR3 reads TGTGCCAGTAGTCCGGTGGTCGGGAGCTCCTACAATGAGCAGTTCTTC.